This T cell receptor (beta chain) was identified during a study of PD-1 blockade in classical Hodgkin lymphoma. As for the study in general: Patients were administered nivolumab (3 mg/kg intravenously) every 2 weeks. Points from the study as a whole: Patients starting nivolumab less than 1 year after ASCT had lower diversity and were excluded from later analyses.

Comments on this clone: Its antigen remains unknown.

The method was immunoSEQ multiplex PCR; TCRdb's version includes in-frame clones alone and lacks a portion of them. The sample shows tens of thousands of clones, around 80% of them seen only once. After removal of 4 bases from V and 1 base from J, the junction contained 5 bases not matched to a gene. The CDR3 has 15 residues. Germline V gene lookup returns CDR1 SGHNT and CDR2 YYREEE (reference sequence). Specified time point: cycle 4 day 1 (C4D1), after more than 5 weeks of nivolumab. Patients all relapsed after autologous stem cell transplantation, and there was variation in brentuximab vedotin exposure.

Sequenced here: peripheral blood mononuclear cells (PBMCs), sampled before the fourth cycle of nivolumab. The J gene is TRBJ1-1, the V gene TRBV5-4; 9 bases align to TRBD1. The receptor's source is a human donor with classical Hodgkin lymphoma. CDR3 amino acids: CASSGWDRANTEAFF. DNA for the CDR3: TGTGCCAGCAGCGGGTGGGACAGGGCGAACACTGAAGCTTTCTTT.